Each of the 10 T cell receptor beta chains below was sequenced from the same sample in a study of blood T cell repertoires in COVID-19. TCRdb keeps only in-frame clones here, not all; method: immunoSEQ multiplex PCR. Of tens of thousands of clones listed, roughly 90% are singletons. The sequenced material came from peripheral blood. These receptors all come from a woman between 70 and 85 years old with acute or convalescent COVID-19.

V usage is TRBV12-5 and J usage is TRBJ1-1, with 9 bases matching TRBD1. Germline values: CDR1 LGHNT, CDR2 FRNRAP. This CDR3 contains 16 residues. With V trimmed by 3 bases and J by 1 base, 6 bases remained unmatched. The CDR3 DNA follows: TGTGCTAGTGGTTTCACAGGGGGCGTAAGGAACACTGAAGCTTTCTTT. This translates into CASGFTGGVRNTEAFF.

J is TRBJ2-7 and V is TRBV6-1, with TRBD1 matching over 8 bases. The germline CDR1 and CDR2 sequences are MNHNS and SASEGT. The CDR3 has 14 amino acids. V was pared by 3 bases and J by 4 bases, with 5 bases of the junction left unmatched. For the CDR3, the DNA is TGTGCCAGCAGTGAGTGGCAGGGGGCTTACGAGCAGTACTTC. It is translated as CASSEWQGAYEQYF.

The CDR3 DNA reads as TGTGCCAGTAGCCCACTAGGAACGGGTTACTCTGGAAACACCATATATTTT. As protein: CASSPLGTGYSGNTIYF. This chain connects TRBV19 to TRBJ1-3; D gene unclear. Germline-derived CDR1 and CDR2 are LNHDA and SQIVND (reference sequence). The CDR3 is 17 amino acids. V was clipped by 6 bases and J by 0 bases, with 18 bases between them.

In its sample, this clone was seen once. The V and J genes are TRBV19 and TRBJ1-5; TRBD1 aligns across 9 bases. Germline V gives CDR1 LNHDA, CDR2 SQIVND (reference sequence). With 1 base clipped from V and 6 bases from J, the junction kept 4 bases outside the gene matches. The CDR3 extends over 15 amino acids. This chain's CDR3 is CASSIAGTGSQPQHF. In DNA, the CDR3 is TGTGCCAGTAGTATAGCCGGGACAGGGAGTCAGCCCCAGCATTTT.

The chain is built from TRBV12-1 and TRBJ2-5; the D call of TRBD1 is as the table states it, not checked on the DNA. TRBV12-1 is given as a pseudogene. The CDR3 is 16 amino acids. The CDR3: CASSFPKTGDQETQYF. As DNA, the CDR3 is TGTGCCAGCAGCTTTCCAAAGACAGGGGACCAAGAGACCCAGTACTTC.

Only one count was recorded for this clone. The V and J genes are TRBV4-2 and TRBJ1-4, with D perhaps matching TRBD1 (6 bases). The CDR3 has 15 residues. Germline assignment: CDR1 LGHNA and CDR2 YNFKEQ. Trimming cost V 0 bases and J 6 bases, with 11 bases left between them. CDR3 sequence reads: CASSQDGQQYEKLFF. In DNA form, the CDR3 reads TGTGCCAGCAGCCAAGATGGACAGCAGTATGAAAAACTGTTTTTT.

The chain recombines TRBV18 with TRBJ2-2, with 7 positions matching TRBD2. Germline CDR1 KGHSH, CDR2 LQKENI. The CDR3 has 14 amino acids. J gave up 4 bases and V 3 bases, and 2 bases lay outside the gene matches. The CDR3 loop reads CASSPLAGTGELFF. As DNA, the CDR3 is TGTGCCAGCTCACCGTTAGCGGGCACCGGGGAGCTGTTTTTT.

This sequence joins TRBV7-2 and TRBJ1-1; D is possibly TRBD1 (6 bases). CDR1 and CDR2 (germline): SGHTA, FQGNSA. The CDR3 contains 14 residues. V was cut by 1 base and J by 7 bases, with 13 bases left in between. The CDR3 spells CASSLERGGFEAFF. CDR3 in DNA: TGTGCCAGCAGCTTAGAGAGAGGGGGTTTTGAAGCTTTCTTT.

The rearrangement uses TRBV29-1 and TRBJ1-2, with D possibly matching TRBD1 (6 bases). The germline V gene encodes CDR1 SQVTM and CDR2 ANQGSEA. Trimming removed 1 base from V and 4 bases from J, with 16 bases in between. This CDR3 contains 15 residues. Here the CDR3 reads CSVEGGGQFPYGYTF. For the CDR3, the DNA is TGCAGCGTTGAAGGGGGTGGACAGTTCCCCTATGGCTACACCTTC.

The chain has TRBV11-3 and TRBJ2-7; D perhaps matches TRBD1 (6 bases). The germline V gene has CDR1 SGHNT and CDR2 YENEEA. This CDR3 contains 15 residues. Deletions cut 1 base from V and 5 bases from J, with 15 bases between. The CDR3 reads CASSLGIGQTHEQYF. The CDR3, as DNA: TGTGCCAGCAGCTTAGGCATCGGACAGACCCACGAGCAGTACTTC.